These 2 T cell receptor beta chains were all obtained from the same sample, sequenced in a study of OX40 agonist ivuxolimab in advanced cancers. Method: immunoSEQ multiplex PCR; TCRdb's copy keeps in-frame clones and lacks some. This sample has 90,000 to 130,000 clones, with over 85% found just once. Sequences were derived from CD4+ or CD8+ T cells sorted from blood, sampled in a trial of the OX40 agonist ivuxolimab. These receptors were obtained from an adult with an advanced solid tumor such as melanoma, head and neck, liver or kidney cancer.

The chain links TRBV5-4 to TRBJ2-7; D is possibly TRBD1 or TRBD2 (5 bases each). The germline V gene has CDR1 SGHNT and CDR2 YYREEE (reference sequence). V was pared by 0 bases and J by 3 bases, with 13 bases between. The CDR3 is 15 residues long. The CDR3 sequence is CASSLGGLGRYEQYF. The CDR3 coding sequence is TGTGCCAGCAGCTTGGGGGGGTTAGGACGCTACGAGCAGTACTTC.

For the CDR3, the DNA is TGTGCCAGCAGTTCGCAGCCTGGGTGGAACACCGGGGAGCTGTTTTTT. Protein product: CASSSQPGWNTGELFF. V is TRBV6-5 and J is TRBJ2-2; D gene uncertain. Germline V gene lookup returns CDR1 MNHEY and CDR2 SVGAGI. Deletions cut 4 bases from V and 1 base from J, with 13 bases between. The CDR3 is 16 residues long.